Listed below are T cell receptor beta chains from one sample, sequenced in a study of T cells in tumors after PD-1 blockade. This table comes from immunoSEQ multiplex PCR, and its TCRdb copy is limited to in-frame clones, with some not included. The sample consists of about 48,000 clones, over 70% of them appearing once. Specimen: PBMCs, collected before anti-PD-1 treatment. These receptor sequences come from a human donor with basal cell carcinoma. Each CDR3 is given with its conserved first and last residue. D genes are given only for firm matches. Part of the rows lack a size; the others show once, few, many or a class for expanded clones.

CDR3 DNA: TGCGCCAGCAGCCAACCTATTACTGGAGCCAAAAACATTCAGTACTTC; CDR3 protein: CASSQPITGAKNIQYF; D gene: .; J gene: TRBJ2-4; V gene: TRBV4-1; clone size: .
CDR3 DNA: TGTGCCAGCAGCGTGCAGGGGGCGATGAATGAGCAGTTCTTC; CDR3 protein: CASSVQGAMNEQFF; D gene: TRBD1; J gene: TRBJ2-1; V gene: TRBV7-6; clone size: .
CDR3 DNA: TGTGCCATCAGTGATGAGACAGCCTACTATGGCTACACCTTC; CDR3 protein: CAISDETAYYGYTF; D gene: .; J gene: TRBJ1-2; V gene: TRBV10-3; clone size: once
CDR3 DNA: TGTGCCACCCGACATAGTAACACCGGGGAGCTGTTTTTT; CDR3 protein: CATRHSNTGELFF; D gene: .; J gene: TRBJ2-2; V gene: TRBV27; clone size: .
CDR3 DNA: TGTGCCAGCTCACGCGGACTAACCAATGAGCAGTTCTTC; CDR3 protein: CASSRGLTNEQFF; D gene: .; J gene: TRBJ2-1; V gene: TRBV18; clone size: few
CDR3 DNA: TGTGCCAGCAGCCCCCGGGACAGGACGAATGAAAAACTGTTTTTT; CDR3 protein: CASSPRDRTNEKLFF; D gene: TRBD1; J gene: TRBJ1-4; V gene: TRBV7-8; clone size: few
CDR3 DNA: TGTGCCACCAGTGGGGGGAAAAATACTCGTAGCAATCAGCCCCAGCATTTT; CDR3 protein: CATSGGKNTRSNQPQHF; D gene: .; J gene: TRBJ1-5; V gene: TRBV24-1; clone size: .
CDR3 DNA: TGTGCCAGCGGGGGGCGCAAATCACCCCTCCACTTT; CDR3 protein: CASGGRKSPLHF; D gene: .; J gene: TRBJ1-6; V gene: TRBV28; clone size: .
CDR3 DNA: TGTGCCAGCAGTGACCCCGGGACAGGGGGGTATAATTCACCCCTCCACTTT; CDR3 protein: CASSDPGTGGYNSPLHF; D gene: TRBD1; J gene: TRBJ1-6; V gene: TRBV6-2/TRBV6-3; clone size: .
CDR3 DNA: TGTGCCAGCAGCGTAGACGGCCTGGGTAACTACGAGCAGTACTTC; CDR3 protein: CASSVDGLGNYEQYF; D gene: .; J gene: TRBJ2-7; V gene: TRBV9; clone size: .
CDR3 DNA: TGCGCCAGCAGCTCACCAACCCAGGGGGCGGGCGCAGATACGCAGTATTTT; CDR3 protein: CASSSPTQGAGADTQYF; D gene: TRBD1; J gene: TRBJ2-3; V gene: TRBV5-1; clone size: once